These 6 T cell receptor beta chains were sequenced from one sample in a study of neurological immune-mediated disorders. Sample time point: longitudinal time-point 3. TCRdb itself ran the 5' RACE reads through MiXCR, one entry per CDR3 protein. The sample contains some 43,000 distinct CDR3 sequences, roughly 13% of which appear only once. The sequenced sample was PBMCs. These receptors were obtained from a male donor with HTLV-1-associated myelopathy (HAM/TSP).

This clonotype was counted at least ten times. The CDR3 spells CASSRTGTGYNEQFF. CDR3 bases: TGCGCCAGCAGCAGAACCGGGACGGGCTACAATGAGCAGTTCTTC. The chain employs TRBV5-1 and TRBJ2-1; D is possibly TRBD1 or TRBD2 (5 bases each). Germline V lookup: CDR1 SGHRS, CDR2 YFSETQ. V was pared by 4 bases and J by 3 bases, with 14 bases between. CDR3 length: 15 residues.

This clonotype was detected ten times or more. The rearrangement links TRBV29-1 to TRBJ1-1; D may be TRBD1 (5 bases). Looked up from germline, CDR1 is SQVTM and CDR2 is ANQGSEA. This CDR3 region has 11 residues. The V gene lost 8 bases and the J gene lost 1 base, with 8 bases spanning the gap. DNA for the CDR3: TGCAGCTCAAGGGGGAACACTGAAGCTTTCTTT. Encoded protein: CSSRGNTEAFF.

In this sample, this clonotype turned up many times. The CDR3 region is CASSVGGANTGELFF. The CDR3 bases are TGTGCCAGCAGCGTAGGGGGCGCGAACACCGGGGAGCTGTTTTTT. The chain combines TRBV9 with TRBJ2-2, with D maybe TRBD1 (5 bases). Trimming took 0 bases from V and 0 from J, leaving 6 bases between them. This CDR3 comprises 15 residues. From germline, CDR1 is SGDLS and CDR2 YYNGEE.

The chain recombines TRBV5-4 with TRBJ2-7, with unresolved D. Germline assignment: CDR1 SGHNT and CDR2 YYREEE (reference sequence). The CDR3 has 13 residues. Trimming shortened V by 0 bases and J by 6 bases, and 10 bases separated the two germline ends. The CDR3 loop is CASSLGANSEQYF. CDR3 coding DNA: TGTGCCAGCAGCTTGGGGGCGAACTCCGAGCAGTACTTC.

This clonotype has only a few counts. The chain employs TRBV20-1 and TRBJ2-2; D remains unclear. Germline assignment: CDR1 DFQATT and CDR2 SNEGSKA (reference sequence). This CDR3 has 13 amino acids. The V end was cut by 6 bases, the J end by 1 base, with 9 bases between. The DNA for the CDR3 is TGCAGTGCGGGTGACGGGAACACCGGGGAGCTGTTTTTT. Its protein product is CSAGDGNTGELFF.

This clonotype was found many times. The chain links TRBV27 to TRBJ2-2; D ambiguous. This CDR3 has 12 residues. The V gene lost 7 bases and the J gene lost 7 bases, with 10 bases spanning the gap. The V gene's germline CDR1 is MNHEY and CDR2 SMNVEV (reference sequence). Here the CDR3 reads CASNVGSGELFF. In DNA form, the CDR3 reads TGTGCCAGCAACGTGGGTAGCGGGGAGCTGTTTTTT.